This T cell receptor (beta chain) was sequenced in a study of spatial heterogeneity in lung cancer. Across the whole study: More than 8.5 raw reads, on average, carried each unique TCR and UMI combination.

Regarding time point: sample taken at primary tumor resection. The sample holds a few counts of this clonotype. TCRdb fed the 5' RACE reads into MiXCR, producing one record per CDR3 protein. In the table there are tens of thousands of distinct CDR3 sequences, approximately 14% of which are singletons. CDR3 length: 14 residues. Germline CDR1 is SGHRS and CDR2 is YFSETQ. Trimming removed 4 bases at V and 2 bases at J, with 12 bases between. The TCR sequence derives from a male donor with early-stage non-small cell lung cancer. V gene TRBV5-1 combines with J gene TRBJ2-5; tentatively, D is TRBD1 (6 bases). This material consisted of PBMCs, taken at surgery. CDR3 amino acids: CASSVTTGQETQYF. CDR3 bases: TGCGCCAGCAGCGTGACGACAGGTCAAGAGACCCAGTACTTC.